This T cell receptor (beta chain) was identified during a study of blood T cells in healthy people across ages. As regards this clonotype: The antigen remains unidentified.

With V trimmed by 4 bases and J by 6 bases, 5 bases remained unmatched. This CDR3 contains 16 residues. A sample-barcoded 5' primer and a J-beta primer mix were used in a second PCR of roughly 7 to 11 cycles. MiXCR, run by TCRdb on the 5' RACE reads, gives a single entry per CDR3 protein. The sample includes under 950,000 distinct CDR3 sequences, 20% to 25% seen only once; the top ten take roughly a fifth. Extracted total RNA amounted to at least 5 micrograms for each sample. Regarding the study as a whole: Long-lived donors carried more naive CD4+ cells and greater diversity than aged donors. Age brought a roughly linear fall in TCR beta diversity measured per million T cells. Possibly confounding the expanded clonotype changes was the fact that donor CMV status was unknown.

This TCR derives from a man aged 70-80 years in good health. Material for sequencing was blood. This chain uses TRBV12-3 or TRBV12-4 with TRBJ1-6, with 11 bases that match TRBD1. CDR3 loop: CASSSGQGAGNSPLHF. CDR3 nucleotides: TGTGCCAGCAGTTCCGGACAGGGGGCAGGTAATTCACCCCTCCACTTT.